Listed here are 32 T cell receptor beta chains from one sample, sequenced in a study of shared clonotypes between healthy human individuals. Sequenced by immunoSEQ multiplex PCR; TCRdb stores in-frame clones only, minus some. The repertoire holds about 2.1 million clones, about 93% seen once, with 1.5% to 2% in the top ten. CD45RO-negative CD8 cells positively selected for CCR7 made up the naive population, which excluded terminally differentiated effector memory CD45RA+ cells. Specimen: naive CD8+ T cells from PBMCs. Receptors were obtained from a young man in good health. Some clones in this sample may be carry-over from other donors' samples.

Only a few counts were recorded for this clone. This rearrangement joins TRBV27 to TRBJ2-7; 8 bases map to TRBD1. J was trimmed by 2 bases and V by 5 bases; bases with no gene match: 5. The CDR3 is 14 amino acids. Germline V lookup: CDR1 MNHEY, CDR2 SMNVEV (reference sequence). CDR3 bases: TGTGCCAGCAGTCCTACGACAGGGGCCTACGAGCAGTACTTC. It is translated as CASSPTTGAYEQYF.

The V and J genes are TRBV9 and TRBJ2-7; possibly TRBD1 for D (5 bases). Germline CDR1 SGDLS, CDR2 YYNGEE. V lost 3 bases to trimming and J lost 4 bases, with 17 bases between them. This CDR3 has 15 amino acids. The CDR3 loop is CASSGRGGAFYEQYF. The CDR3 bases are TGTGCCAGCAGCGGACGAGGTGGGGCGTTTTACGAGCAGTACTTC.

This clone occurred once. V usage is TRBV4-1 and J usage is TRBJ2-7, with D perhaps matching TRBD2 (7 bases). Germline CDR1 MGHRA, CDR2 YSYEKL. Trimming removed 2 bases at V and 1 base at J, with 15 bases between. This CDR3 is 16 amino acids long. The CDR3 loop is CASSQPGGTSSYEQYF. The CDR3 region has the DNA TGCGCCAGCAGCCAACCGGGGGGCACCAGTTCCTACGAGCAGTACTTC.

This chain joins TRBV28 and TRBJ1-1; D not certain. Trimming took 6 bases from V and 5 from J, leaving 16 bases between them. This CDR3 region has 14 residues. Germline-derived CDR1 and CDR2 are MDHEN and SYDVKM. The CDR3 DNA reads as TGTGCCAGCAGCTGGGCGCAGGCTTCGACTGAAGCTTTCTTT. Translated: CASSWAQASTEAFF.

The V call is TRBV29-1, the J call TRBJ2-7; D may correspond to TRBD1 or TRBD2 (5 bases each). Germline-derived CDR1 and CDR2 are SQVTM and ANQGSEA. V was pared by 1 base and J by 6 bases, with 10 bases between. The CDR3 is made up of 12 amino acids. CDR3 nucleotides: TGCAGCGTTGAAGGGGACGGGATCGAGCAGTACTTC. It is translated as CSVEGDGIEQYF.

This chain links TRBV28 with TRBJ2-7; no firm D call. Germline lookup yields CDR1 MDHEN and CDR2 SYDVKM. The CDR3 is made up of 15 amino acids. Trimming stripped 3 bases from V and 3 bases from J, with 15 bases between. The CDR3 protein is CASSLNSRLGYEQYF. The DNA of the CDR3 is TGTGCCAGCAGTTTGAACAGCCGGTTGGGCTACGAGCAGTACTTC.

The CDR3 spells CASSLVGAGYGYTF. CDR3 DNA sequence: TGTGCCAGCAGCTTAGTTGGGGCAGGGTATGGCTACACCTTC. The rearrangement uses TRBV7-9 and TRBJ1-2, with a weak D call TRBD1 (5 bases). Trimming left V 1 base short and J 5 bases short, with 11 bases between. This CDR3 is 14 amino acids long. Per the germline V gene, CDR1 is SEHNR and CDR2 is FQNEAQ (reference sequence).

The gene calls are TRBV10-1 and TRBJ1-5; D possibly corresponds to TRBD1 (6 bases). The V gene's germline CDR1 is WNHNN and CDR2 SYGVQD (reference sequence). The CDR3 sequence is 15 residues long. The V gene lost 6 bases and the J gene lost 6 bases, with 18 bases spanning the gap. The chain's CDR3 is CASSLKRQVRQPQHF. Here the CDR3 DNA reads TGCGCCAGCAGCCTAAAAAGACAGGTTCGTCAGCCCCAGCATTTT.

In its sample, this clone was seen once. The rearrangement uses TRBV19 and TRBJ2-7; TRBD1 matches 7 bases. The junction had 14 bases not matched to a gene; V was cut back by 4 bases and J by 5 bases. In germline, CDR1 is LNHDA, CDR2 SQIVND (reference sequence). This CDR3 has 16 amino acids. CDR3 in amino acids: CASSTRDSAFSNEQYF. In DNA, the CDR3 is TGTGCCAGTAGTACCCGGGACAGTGCATTCTCTAACGAGCAGTACTTC.

Only one count was recorded for this clone. This chain connects TRBV29-1 to TRBJ2-1; TRBD1 agrees at 12 bases. Germline V gives CDR1 SQVTM, CDR2 ANQGSEA. The V gene end was trimmed by 0 bases and the J gene end by 10 bases; junction bases not matched to a gene: 7. The CDR3 runs 15 residues. The CDR3 here is CSVEETGTGGREQFF. CDR3 bases: TGCAGCGTTGAAGAGACCGGGACAGGGGGCAGGGAGCAGTTCTTC.

The chain joins TRBV25-1 to TRBJ2-2, with D perhaps TRBD1 or TRBD2 (5 bases each). The CDR3 runs to 15 residues. The germline V gene has CDR1 MGHDK and CDR2 SYGVNS. V was pared by 2 bases and J by 5 bases, with 12 bases between. Here the CDR3 DNA reads TGTGCCAGCAGTGAACCCGGGACGGGTACCGGGGAGCTGTTTTTT. Translated, it gives CASSEPGTGTGELFF.

This clone was seen a single time. V gene TRBV7-8 combines with J gene TRBJ1-4, with 10 bases aligning to TRBD1. The V gene's germline CDR1 is SGHVS and CDR2 FQNEAQ. V shed 5 bases, J shed 7 bases, and the junction held 4 bases outside the gene matches. CDR3 length: 14 residues. The DNA for the CDR3 is TGTGCCAGCAGCCTGGGACAGGGGCCTGAAAAACTGTTTTTT. This codes for CASSLGQGPEKLFF. The variable domain in full, completed from reference TRBV7-8 and TRBJ1-4, reads GAGVSQSPRYKVAKRGQDVALRCDPISGHVSLFWYQQALGQGPEFLTYFQNEAQLDKSGLPSDRFFAERPEGSVSTLKIQRTQQEDSAVYLCASSLGQGPEKLFFGSGTQLSVL.

V gene TRBV27 combines with J gene TRBJ2-7; perhaps TRBD2 as D (6 bases). Germline-derived CDR1 and CDR2 are MNHEY and SMNVEV (reference sequence). Trimming removed 5 bases from V and 5 bases from J, with 19 bases in between. The length of the CDR3 is 15 residues. The CDR3 sequence: CASSLRAGGSHEQYF. DNA for the CDR3: TGTGCCAGCAGTCTTCGAGCTGGAGGGTCCCACGAGCAGTACTTC.

In its sample, this clone was seen once. The chain is built from TRBV13 and TRBJ2-5; 11 nucleotides agree with TRBD2. This CDR3 contains 17 residues. Germline V lookup: CDR1 PRHDT, CDR2 FYEKMQ (reference sequence). The V and J ends lost 4 bases and 5 bases, in that order; junction bases with no gene match: 12. The CDR3 reads CASSSLLAGGVAETQYF. CDR3 DNA: TGTGCCAGCAGCTCCCTATTAGCGGGGGGGGTAGCCGAGACCCAGTACTTC.

This sequence joins TRBV11-2 and TRBJ2-1; D remains ambiguous. The CDR3 totals 13 residues. V lost 1 base and J lost 9, with 10 bases in between. From germline, CDR1 is SGHAT and CDR2 FQNNGV. The CDR3 region is CASSLGPGGEQFF. The CDR3 coding sequence is TGTGCCAGCAGCTTAGGCCCCGGCGGTGAGCAGTTCTTC.

V usage is TRBV15 and J usage is TRBJ2-7; D might be TRBD1 or TRBD2, each matching 6 bases. With 8 bases removed from V and 0 bases from J, the gap between germline ends came to 17 bases. CDR1 is LNHNV and CDR2 is YYDKDF in the germline V gene (reference sequence). The CDR3 runs to 15 residues. The CDR3 is CATAPGAASSYEQYF. For the CDR3, the DNA is TGTGCCACCGCCCCGGGGGCGGCGAGCTCCTACGAGCAGTACTTC.

Regarding this clone: This CDR3 is also generated by other DNA sequences in the sample. The rearrangement links TRBV7-2 to TRBJ2-1; a weak D match, TRBD1 (6 bases). The germline gives CDR1 SGHTA, CDR2 FQGNSA. Trimming left V 5 bases short and J 0 bases short, with 11 bases between. The CDR3 sequence is 15 residues long. This CDR3 reads CASSRGGYSYNEQFF. The CDR3 DNA follows: TGTGCCAGCAGCCGAGGGGGTTACTCCTACAATGAGCAGTTCTTC.

The chain recombines TRBV11-2 with TRBJ1-5; a weak D match, TRBD1 (5 bases). Germline V lookup: CDR1 SGHAT, CDR2 FQNNGV. This CDR3 comprises 14 residues. Trimming shortened V by 4 bases and J by 5 bases, and 12 bases separated the two germline ends. As DNA, the CDR3 is TGTGCCAGCAGCTCCCCCGGGGGGGATCAGCCCCAGCATTTT. Amino acid sequence: CASSSPGGDQPQHF. Full variable domain (rest looked up from reference TRBV11-2 and TRBJ1-5): EAGVAQSPRYKIIEKRQSVAFWCNPISGHATLYWYQQILGQGPKLLIQFQNNGVVDDSQLPKDRFSAERLKGVDSTLKIQPAKLEDSAVYLCASSSPGGDQPQHFGDGTRLSIL.

The rearrangement links TRBV9 to TRBJ1-4; 7 positions agree with TRBD1. V trimming: 3 bases; J trimming: 4 bases; junction bases outside the gene matches: 6. The CDR3 length is 15 residues. Germline V gives CDR1 SGDLS, CDR2 YYNGEE. CDR3 sequence (DNA): TGTGCCAGCAGCGGGAGGACAGGTATTAATGAAAAACTGTTTTTT. Translated: CASSGRTGINEKLFF.

V and J are TRBV5-1 and TRBJ2-2; 9 nucleotides align to TRBD1. Germline V gene sequence: CDR1 SGHRS, CDR2 YFSETQ. The CDR3 spans 16 residues. The V gene end was trimmed by 3 bases and the J gene end by 6 bases; junction bases not matched to a gene: 9. CDR3 bases: TGCGCCAGCAGCTCGGGGGACAGGGAGCTTGCCGGGGAGCTGTTTTTT. Its protein is CASSSGDRELAGELFF. The whole variable domain, filled in from reference TRBV5-1 and TRBJ2-2, reads KAGVTQTPRYLIKTRGQQVTLSCSPISGHRSVSWYQQTPGQGLQFLFEYFSETQRNKGNFPGRFSGRQFSNSRSEMNVSTLELGDSALYLCASSSGDRELAGELFFGEGSRLTVL.

This clone was counted a single time. The chain links TRBV10-3 to TRBJ2-5; no clear D gene. Germline CDR1 reads ENHRY; CDR2 reads SYGVKD. V was trimmed by 2 bases and J by 2 bases, leaving 9 bases between them. The CDR3 length is 14 residues. For the CDR3, the DNA is TGTGCCATCAGTGAGAATGGGTTACAAGAGACCCAGTACTTC. This gives the protein CAISENGLQETQYF.

The rearrangement joins TRBV6-4 to TRBJ2-7, with D possibly matching TRBD2 (5 bases). Germline loops: CDR1 MRHNA, CDR2 SNTAGT. The CDR3 sequence is 13 residues long. V was shortened by 4 bases and J by 6 bases, with 13 bases between the two germline ends. CDR3 sequence (DNA): TGTGCCAGCAGTGTATGGACTGGGTCCGAGCAGTACTTC. This gives the protein CASSVWTGSEQYF.

This chain connects TRBV6-6 to TRBJ1-1; D not certain. Trimming cost V 5 bases and J 0 bases, with 13 bases left between them. The CDR3 extends over 15 amino acids. The V gene's germline CDR1 is MNHNY and CDR2 SVGAGI (reference sequence). The CDR3 region is CASSTPEGLNTEAFF. CDR3 DNA sequence: TGTGCCAGCAGTACGCCAGAGGGTCTGAACACTGAAGCTTTCTTT.

The chain is built from TRBV18 and TRBJ1-1; D unclear. This CDR3 has 13 residues. V was clipped by 3 bases and J by 0 bases, with 5 bases between them. Germline CDR1 is KGHSH and CDR2 is LQKENI. The CDR3 bases are TGTGCCAGCTCACCTTGGGTGAACACTGAAGCTTTCTTT. It specifies CASSPWVNTEAFF.

The chain has TRBV11-3 and TRBJ2-1, with D perhaps TRBD2 (6 bases). From germline, CDR1 is SGHNT and CDR2 YENEEA. V dropped 3 bases and J dropped 7 bases, with 19 bases sitting between them. The CDR3 spans 16 residues. CDR3 amino acids: CASSFGGWAGRNEQFF. The DNA of the CDR3 is TGTGCCAGCAGCTTTGGGGGGTGGGCCGGTAGGAATGAGCAGTTCTTC.

The genes are TRBV6-5 and TRBJ2-3, with a weak D call TRBD2 (6 bases). The germline CDR1 and CDR2 sequences are MNHEY and SVGAGI. V was shortened by 0 bases and J by 6 bases, with 16 bases between the two germline ends. The CDR3 loop spans 16 amino acids. The CDR3 is CASSYSAGRFADTQYF. In DNA, the CDR3 is TGTGCCAGCAGTTACTCTGCTGGGAGGTTCGCGGATACGCAGTATTTT.

The chain carries TRBV20-1 and TRBJ2-7; tentatively, D is TRBD2 (5 bases). The CDR3 loop spans 11 amino acids. The V end was cut by 6 bases, the J end by 5 bases, with 11 bases between. From germline, CDR1 is DFQATT and CDR2 SNEGSKA (reference sequence). Here the CDR3 DNA reads TGCAGTGCGCGAGCGCGGGACGAGCAGTACTTC. It encodes CSARARDEQYF.

This rearrangement joins TRBV13 to TRBJ1-1, with D perhaps TRBD1 (5 bases). V was cut by 3 bases and J by 2 bases, with 10 bases left in between. The germline V gene has CDR1 PRHDT and CDR2 FYEKMQ (reference sequence). CDR3 length: 14 amino acids. The CDR3 spells CASSFWGGNTEAFF. The CDR3 region has the DNA TGTGCCAGCAGCTTTTGGGGGGGTAACACTGAAGCTTTCTTT.

This clone was detected only once. V and J are TRBV5-1 and TRBJ2-4; 8 nucleotides align to TRBD1. Trimming took 4 bases from V and 0 from J; bases not matched to a gene: 6. The CDR3 covers 16 residues. Germline V gene data show CDR1 as SGHRS and CDR2 as YFSETQ. The CDR3 spells CASSPGQVIAKNIQYF. As DNA, the CDR3 is TGCGCCAGCAGCCCGGGACAGGTAATAGCCAAAAACATTCAGTACTTC.

Only one count was recorded for this clone. This chain connects TRBV13 to TRBJ2-7; 12 nucleotides match TRBD2. V gave up 5 bases and J gave up 7 bases; unmatched junction bases: 12. Germline V gene sequence: CDR1 PRHDT, CDR2 FYEKMQ (reference sequence). The CDR3 loop spans 16 amino acids. CDR3: CASSPLGLAGGEEQYF. The CDR3 DNA reads TGTGCCAGCAGCCCGCTGGGGCTAGCGGGAGGGGAGGAGCAGTACTTC.

This clone was seen a single time. This chain joins TRBV19 and TRBJ2-4; unclear D gene. CDR3 length: 12 amino acids. Deletions cut 10 bases from V and 0 bases from J, with 7 bases between. CDR1 is LNHDA and CDR2 is SQIVND in the germline V gene (reference sequence). CDR3 DNA sequence: TGTGCCACCGGGTTAGCCAAAAACATTCAGTACTTC. As protein: CATGLAKNIQYF.

The V call is TRBV27, the J call TRBJ2-7, with 7 bases identical to TRBD1. Germline CDR1 and CDR2: MNHEY and SMNVEV (reference sequence). The CDR3 covers 16 residues. The junction had 14 bases not matched to a gene; V was cut back by 6 bases and J by 3 bases. The CDR3 is CASSGYPQGQSYEQYF. CDR3 nucleotides: TGTGCCAGCAGCGGCTACCCCCAGGGACAGAGCTACGAGCAGTACTTC.